The source of this T cell receptor (beta chain) is a study of T-cell reconstitution after alpha-beta-depleted transplantation in children. Whole-study results and caveats: High day-60 TCRbeta diversity in some patients came from surviving recipient T cells and thymic progenitors. Diversity and T-cell counts at one year after transplant derived mostly from new T cells. Alpha-beta T cells present about two months after transplant were reported to originate from several hundred expanded graft clones.

Preparing the TCRbeta library involved the use of unique molecular identifiers. TCRdb ran MiXCR on the PCR reads and lists one entry per CDR3 protein. The profile shows more than 100,000 distinct CDR3 sequences, around 23% of them singletons. This clonotype has at least ten counts. Its antigen is currently unknown. The starting material was PBMCs, mostly from graft donor cells, obtained 180 days after TCRalphabeta/CD19-depleted stem cell transplant. The TCR was taken from a male patient aged 2 to 10 who had a stem cell transplant for chronic granulomatous disease, so the T cells may come from the graft donor.

The chain's CDR3 is CSVWGGETQYF. CDR3 nucleotide sequence: TGCAGCGTTTGGGGGGGAGAGACCCAGTACTTC. V and J are TRBV29-1 and TRBJ2-5; 7 bases map to TRBD2. After removal of 5 bases from V and 4 bases from J, the junction contained 1 base not matched to a gene. CDR1 SQVTM and CDR2 ANQGSEA come from the germline V gene. This CDR3 is built from 11 residues. Together with reference TRBV29-1 and TRBJ2-5, the CDR3 gives the full variable domain: SAVISQKPSRDICQRGTSLTIQCQVDSQVTMMFWYRQQPGQSLTLIATANQGSEATYESGFVIDKFPISRPNLTFSTLTVSNMSPEDSSIYLCSVWGGETQYFGPGTRLLVL.